Listed below are T cell receptor beta chains from one sample, sequenced in a study of T cell changes during pregnancy in multiple sclerosis. Clones were sequenced by immunoSEQ multiplex PCR, and TCRdb holds only the in-frame ones, with some missing. There are about 75,000 clones in the sample; 90% to 95% occur only once, and about 0.13% lies in the top ten. The sequencing here drew on CD4+ T cells from peripheral blood mononuclear cells, taken after pregnancy. The origin of the receptors is a female donor with multiple sclerosis, enrolled in a pregnancy study. Each CDR3 is given with its conserved first and last residue. D genes are given only for firm matches. Expanded clones get a size class; other rows say once, few or many, or leave the size out.

TRBJ2-1	.	TRBV29-1	TRBD2	CSVSTGLAVYNEQFF	TGCAGCGTATCGACGGGACTAGCGGTCTACAATGAGCAGTTCTTC
TRBJ2-1	.	TRBV7-9	.	CASSLEAGNNEQFF	TGTGCCAGCAGCTTAGAAGCCGGGAACAATGAGCAGTTCTTC
TRBJ2-7	.	TRBV28	TRBD1	CASRGQGGTYEQYF	TGTGCCAGCAGGGGACAGGGAGGAACCTACGAGCAGTACTTC
TRBJ2-1	.	TRBV27	TRBD2	CASSPLSSGNYNEQFF	TGTGCCAGCAGTCCCCTATCTAGCGGAAATTACAATGAGCAGTTCTTC
TRBJ2-4	.	TRBV9	.	CASSVDAVKNIQYF	TGTGCCAGCAGCGTAGATGCGGTCAAAAACATTCAGTACTTC
TRBJ1-1	.	TRBV7-9	.	CASTRQAMNTEAFF	TGTGCCAGCACTCGACAGGCCATGAACACTGAAGCTTTCTTT
TRBJ2-7	.	TRBV5-3	TRBD1	CARSCRDSAYEQYF	TGTGCCAGAAGCTGCCGGGACAGCGCCTACGAGCAGTACTTC
TRBJ2-5	.	TRBV19	TRBD2	CASTLPGGPETQYF	TGTGCCAGTACCCTGCCGGGAGGGCCGGAGACCCAGTACTTC
TRBJ2-7	.	TRBV18	TRBD2	CASSPRGSGSWGNEQYF	TGTGCCAGCTCACCCCGGGGTAGCGGGAGTTGGGGCAACGAGCAGTACTTC
TRBJ2-2	.	TRBV19	TRBD1	CASTPFGTGMNTGELFF	TGTGCCAGTACCCCATTTGGGACAGGGATGAACACCGGGGAGCTGTTTTTT
TRBJ2-1	once	TRBV5-1	TRBD2	CASSSVRLAGDGEQFF	TGCGCCAGCAGCTCAGTCCGACTAGCGGGAGATGGGGAGCAGTTCTTC
TRBJ1-1	few	TRBV29-1	.	CSRTGNTEAFF	TGCAGCCGCACAGGGAACACTGAAGCTTTCTTT
TRBJ2-7	.	TRBV10-3	TRBD2	CAIKAGGNYEQYF	TGTGCCATCAAAGCGGGAGGAAACTACGAGCAGTACTTC
TRBJ2-1	.	TRBV9	TRBD2	CASSVGPAGVLEQFF	TGTGCCAGCAGCGTAGGCCCAGCGGGAGTGCTTGAGCAGTTCTTC
TRBJ2-3	.	TRBV19	.	CASSMRPRGDTQYF	TGTGCCAGTAGTATGCGCCCCCGGGGAGATACGCAGTATTTT
TRBJ2-6	.	TRBV19	.	CASSIRQAGANVLTF	TGTGCCAGTAGTATTCGACAGGCTGGGGCCAACGTCCTGACTTTC
TRBJ1-1	.	TRBV6-1	.	CASSEARALGNTEAFF	TGTGCCAGCAGTGAAGCGAGGGCTCTAGGGAACACTGAAGCTTTCTTT
TRBJ2-6	once	TRBV28	TRBD1	CASSSTPGGPANVLTF	TGTGCCAGCAGTTCCACCCCAGGGGGCCCGGCCAACGTCCTGACTTTC
TRBJ2-5	once	TRBV7-2	TRBD1	CASSLSPRGLQETQYF	TGTGCCAGCAGCTTATCGCCCAGGGGGCTTCAAGAGACCCAGTACTTC
TRBJ1-3	.	TRBV6-5	TRBD1	CASSIGQGAGNTIYF	TGTGCCAGCAGTATAGGACAGGGAGCTGGAAACACCATATATTTT
TRBJ1-1	.	TRBV28	.	CASSLPVTEAFF	TGTGCCAGCAGTTTACCTGTGACAGAAGCTTTCTTT
TRBJ1-5	.	TRBV27	.	CASSLTLGVQPQHF	TGTGCCAGCAGTTTAACCTTGGGCGTTCAGCCCCAGCATTTT
TRBJ2-6	.	TRBV7-3	.	CASSLSSGANVPTF	TGTGCCAGCAGCCTTTCGTCTGGGGCCAACGTCCCGACTTTC
TRBJ2-3	.	TRBV29-1	.	CSVGGVSTDTQYF	TGCAGCGTTGGCGGGGTCAGCACAGATACGCAGTATTTT
TRBJ2-1	.	TRBV18	.	CASSLKIYNEQFF	TGTGCCAGCTCACTAAAAATCTACAATGAGCAGTTCTTC
TRBJ2-7	.	TRBV25-1	TRBD2	CASSDFSGSAYEQYF	TGTGCCAGCAGTGATTTTAGCGGGAGTGCGTACGAGCAGTACTTC
TRBJ2-1	.	TRBV27	TRBD2	CASSFTPPTSGRPRNNEQFF	TGTGCCAGCAGTTTTACCCCTCCGACTAGCGGGAGGCCTAGGAATAATGAGCAGTTCTTC
TRBJ1-2	.	TRBV6-1	TRBD1	CASAWDRGTGYTF	TGTGCCAGCGCATGGGACAGGGGGACTGGCTACACCTTC
TRBJ2-2	.	TRBV19	.	CASSIAVNTGELFF	TGTGCCAGTAGTATAGCGGTGAACACCGGGGAGCTGTTTTTT
TRBJ2-5	.	TRBV9	TRBD2	CASSVGPGGQETQYF	TGTGCCAGCAGCGTAGGGCCGGGAGGGCAAGAGACCCAGTACTTC
TRBJ1-2	.	TRBV5-5	.	CASSLASAVYYGYTF	TGTGCCAGCAGCTTGGCCTCAGCGGTCTACTATGGCTACACCTTC
TRBJ1-3	.	TRBV6-1	.	CASTIVVHSGNTIYF	TGTGCCAGCACTATAGTTGTGCACTCTGGAAACACCATATATTTT
TRBJ2-1	.	TRBV2	.	CASSQEGPRSGNEQFF	TGTGCCAGCAGTCAGGAGGGCCCTAGGTCCGGGAATGAGCAGTTCTTC